This T cell receptor (beta chain) was identified during a study of CD4 T cells in relation to SARS-CoV-2 and coronaviruses. Findings and caveats of the study: In around 67% of donors, memory CD4+ clonotypes crossrecognized SARS-CoV-2 and at least one common cold coronavirus spike.

CD4+ T cells from unexposed donors were obtained before the COVID-19 pandemic (2011-2018). After about 11 days of culture, CD4+ T cells were isolated. On this clone itself: Its antigen remains unidentified.

Sequencing was performed with immunoSEQ multiplex PCR; in TCRdb, only in-frame clones are kept and a portion is missing. The table shows over 25,000 clones, with about 81% occurring only once. This CDR3 is 14 amino acids long. Germline CDR1 is MGHRA and CDR2 is YSYEKL. V lost 1 base and J lost 4, with 9 bases in between. Sequencing was done on a sample of CD4+ T cells from PBMCs, cultured in vitro. The source of this sequence is a human donor in good health. The chain couples TRBV4-1 to TRBJ2-3; no reliable D call. The CDR3 DNA is TGCGCCAGCAGCCAAGGGATTCCCGCAGATACGCAGTATTTT. It is translated as CASSQGIPADTQYF.